The rows below give T cell receptor beta chains drawn from one sample of a study of blood T cell repertoires in COVID-19. TCRdb's copy holds only in-frame clones and misses some; the assay was immunoSEQ multiplex PCR. The table lists some 150,000 clones, roughly 80% of them singletons, with 4% to 5% in the top ten. Sequenced sample: peripheral blood. The source is a woman aged 80 or older with acute or convalescent COVID-19. The CDR3 runs from the conserved cysteine through the conserved F or W.

len,v_gene,CDR3aa
13,TRBV27,CASSRDKLYGYTF
14,TRBV28,CASSARIITDTQYF
14,TRBV5-1,CASSFWGENEKLFF
18,TRBV2,CASGAGLVYEISTDTQYF
16,TRBV19,CASFSGKLSGYNEQFF
14,TRBV28,CASSMTGAGNTIYF
12,TRBV11-2,CASSLVRDEQYF
13,TRBV6-6,CATSGGATYEQYF
15,TRBV28,CASSLRLRDFGVKFF
14,TRBV28,CASSSRDRTSEQYF
17,TRBV3-1/TRBV3-2,CASSQAGLADSTDTQYF
12,TRBV30,CAWGRDSSKQFF
14,TRBV30,CAWGSGLAGVRQFF
14,TRBV2,CASSGVRLGTEAFF
14,TRBV2,CASRLPGGHSPLHF
15,TRBV6-5,CASSYPTGRNQPQHF
15,TRBV15,CATSREGGANQPQHF
14,TRBV18,CASSILAGTDTQYF
15,TRBV4-1,CASRFRSRPYNEQFF
16,TRBV5-1,CASSLPARSVGDTQYF
15,TRBV11-2,CASSFRREMNTEAFF
16,TRBV4-1,CASSQGDGSIYNEQFF
15,TRBV18,CASSPGTASSNEQFF
14,TRBV10-3,CAISESATGTEAFF
14,TRBV7-8,CASSLDLVAETQYF
14,TRBV19,CASSPDRRSEKLFF
13,TRBV24-1,CATMGLADNEQFF
17,TRBV4-1,CASSQDLTSGAQETQYF
16,TRBV2,CASSVDLREDTDTQYF
11,TRBV2,CASRTHTEAFF
15,TRBV2,CASRLATLNSYEQYF
12,TRBV7-9,CAGRDKNTEAFF
17,TRBV9,CASSVGLAGSSTGELFF
14,TRBV21-1,CASSRQGDAYEQYF
16,TRBV11-3,CASSLEGQYSDNEQFF
16,TRBV6-2/TRBV6-3,CASSYQSWFRNTEAFF
14,TRBV5-4,CASSFGRVSNIQYF
17,TRBV5-1,CASSPKPPGTGNNEQFF
16,TRBV7-9,CASSLARTSGYNEQFF
13,TRBV6-5,CASSSDREETQYF
12,TRBV10-3,CAISEQSYEQYF
13,TRBV4-1,CASSQYSVDTQYF
15,TRBV11-2,CASSLDSSNTGELFF
16,TRBV6-1,CASSDPFRDRGNGYTF
19,TRBV27,CASSLSAVSGLHWGSPLHF
13,TRBV13,CASSFGRGNTIYF
15,TRBV4-2,CASSQVGSGEETQYF
13,TRBV5-4,CASSLRGGNEQFF
16,TRBV2,CASSEVWQEGDYGYTF
15,TRBV5-3,CARSKDTTGQETQYF
14,TRBV6-5,CASRVAGNQETQYF
13,TRBV28,CASSFGRGYGYTF
15,TRBV4-1,CASSQRGQRTDTQYF